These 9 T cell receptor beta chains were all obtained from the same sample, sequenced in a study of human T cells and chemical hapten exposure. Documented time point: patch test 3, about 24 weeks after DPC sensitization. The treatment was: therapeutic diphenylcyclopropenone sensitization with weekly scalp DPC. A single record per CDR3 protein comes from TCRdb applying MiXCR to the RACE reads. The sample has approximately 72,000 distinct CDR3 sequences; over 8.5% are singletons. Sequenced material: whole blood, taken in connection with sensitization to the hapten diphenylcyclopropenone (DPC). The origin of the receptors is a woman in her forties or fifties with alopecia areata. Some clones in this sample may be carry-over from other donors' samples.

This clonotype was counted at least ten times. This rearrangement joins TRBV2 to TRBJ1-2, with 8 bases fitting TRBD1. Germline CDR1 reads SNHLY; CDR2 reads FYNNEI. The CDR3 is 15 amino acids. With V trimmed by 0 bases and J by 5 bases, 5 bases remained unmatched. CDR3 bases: TGTGCCAGCAGTGAAGCGGGACAGGTTATATATGGCTACACCTTC. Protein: CASSEAGQVIYGYTF.

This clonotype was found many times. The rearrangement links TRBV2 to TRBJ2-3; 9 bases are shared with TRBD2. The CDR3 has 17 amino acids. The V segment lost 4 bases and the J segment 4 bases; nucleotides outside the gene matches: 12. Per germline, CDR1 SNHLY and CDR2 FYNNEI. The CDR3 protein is CASSGSSGRTKADTQYF. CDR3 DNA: TGTGCCAGCAGTGGTTCGAGCGGGAGGACCAAGGCAGATACGCAGTATTTT.

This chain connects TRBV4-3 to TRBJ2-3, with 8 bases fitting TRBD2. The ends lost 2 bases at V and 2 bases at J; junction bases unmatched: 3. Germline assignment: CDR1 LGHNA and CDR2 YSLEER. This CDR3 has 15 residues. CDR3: CASSQLTSVTDTQYF. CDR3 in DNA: TGCGCCAGCAGCCAACTGACTAGCGTCACAGATACGCAGTATTTT.

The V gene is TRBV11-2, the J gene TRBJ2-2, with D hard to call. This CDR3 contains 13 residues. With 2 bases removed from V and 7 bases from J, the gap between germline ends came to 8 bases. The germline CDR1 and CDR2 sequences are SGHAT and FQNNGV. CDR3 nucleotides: TGTGCCAGCAGCTTAAACGTCTTCGGGGAGCTGTTTTTT. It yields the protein CASSLNVFGELFF.

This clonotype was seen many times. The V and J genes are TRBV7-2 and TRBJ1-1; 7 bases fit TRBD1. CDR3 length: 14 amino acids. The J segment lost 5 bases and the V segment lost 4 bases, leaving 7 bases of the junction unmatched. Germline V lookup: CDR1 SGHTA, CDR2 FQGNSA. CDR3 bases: TGTGCCAGCAGCTCCCGACAGGGTACTACTGAAGCTTTCTTT. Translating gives CASSSRQGTTEAFF. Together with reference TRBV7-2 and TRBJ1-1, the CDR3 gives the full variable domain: GAGVSQSPSNKVTEKGKDVELRCDPISGHTALYWYRQSLGQGLEFLIYFQGNSAPDKSGLPSDRFSAERTGGSVSTLTIQRTQQEDSAVYLCASSSRQGTTEAFFGQGTRLTVV.

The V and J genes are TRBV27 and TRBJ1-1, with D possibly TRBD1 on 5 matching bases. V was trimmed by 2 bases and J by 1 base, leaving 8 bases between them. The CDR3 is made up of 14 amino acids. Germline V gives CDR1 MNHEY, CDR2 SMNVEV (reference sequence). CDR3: CASSLQGRNTEAFF. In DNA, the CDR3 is TGTGCCAGCAGTTTACAGGGACGGAACACTGAAGCTTTCTTT.

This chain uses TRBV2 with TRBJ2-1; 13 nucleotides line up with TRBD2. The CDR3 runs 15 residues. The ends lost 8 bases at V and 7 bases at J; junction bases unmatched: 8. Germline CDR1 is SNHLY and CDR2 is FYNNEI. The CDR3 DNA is TGTGCCAGCCACCTACTAGCGGGAGGGTGGAATGAGCAGTTCTTC. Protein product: CASHLLAGGWNEQFF.

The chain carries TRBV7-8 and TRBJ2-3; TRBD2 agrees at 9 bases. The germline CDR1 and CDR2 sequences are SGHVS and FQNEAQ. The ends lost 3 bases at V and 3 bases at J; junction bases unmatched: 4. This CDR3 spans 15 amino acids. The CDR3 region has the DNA TGTGCCAGCAGCTTGCGGGAGGGAGGGACAGATACGCAGTATTTT. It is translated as CASSLREGGTDTQYF.

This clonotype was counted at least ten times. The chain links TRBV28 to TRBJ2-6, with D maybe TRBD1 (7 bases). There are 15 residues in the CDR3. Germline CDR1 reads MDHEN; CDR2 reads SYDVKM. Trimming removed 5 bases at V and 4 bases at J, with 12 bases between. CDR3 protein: CASSTGDWGANVLTF. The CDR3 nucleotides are TGTGCCAGCAGTACAGGGGACTGGGGGGCCAACGTCCTGACTTTC.